A single sample gave rise to the 25 T cell receptor beta chains below, sequenced in a study of STAT5B mutations in CD4+ large granular lymphocyte leukemia. The method was immunoSEQ multiplex PCR; TCRdb's version includes in-frame clones alone and lacks a portion of them. Of approximately 31,000 clones detected, approximately 69% appear once; the ten largest clones hold around 1%. The material sequenced was CD4+ T cells from blood buffy coats. Receptors originate from a human donor in good health.

As concerns this clone: Mismatch with germline at one junction end may stem from a read error. This chain connects TRBV7-2 to TRBJ1-2, with TRBD1 matching 7 bases. The CDR3 contains 13 residues. CDR1 and CDR2 from the germline V gene are SGHTA and FQGNSA. The CDR3 DNA reads TGTGCCAGCAGCAATCCGGGACAGTCATTCCCCAACTTC. Residues: CASSNPGQSFPNF.

A few counts support this clone. The rearrangement joins TRBV10-3 to TRBJ1-1; TRBD1 agrees at 7 bases. With 4 bases clipped from V and 7 bases from J, the junction kept 6 bases outside the gene matches. The CDR3 loop spans 13 amino acids. The germline gives CDR1 ENHRY, CDR2 SYGVKD. The CDR3 here is CAISGGQTYEAFF. DNA of the CDR3: TGTGCCATCAGTGGGGGACAGACTTATGAAGCTTTCTTT.

The chain carries TRBV7-8 and TRBJ2-5; 10 bases are a match to TRBD2. Trimming cost V 5 bases and J 4 bases; bases outside gene matches: 4. CDR1 SGHVS and CDR2 FQNEAQ come from the germline V gene. The CDR3 has 14 amino acids. DNA for the CDR3: TGTGCCAGCAGCGAGAGCGGGAGGGGAGAGACCCAGTACTTC. Amino acid sequence: CASSESGRGETQYF.

The V and J genes are TRBV7-9 and TRBJ1-4, with a weak D call TRBD1 (6 bases). CDR1 and CDR2 from the germline V gene are SEHNR and FQNEAQ (reference sequence). V lost 2 bases to trimming and J lost 0 bases, with 16 bases between them. This CDR3 is built from 18 residues. CDR3 nucleotides: TGTGCCAGCAGCTTAAGCTATCAGGGGATTACAACTAATGAAAAACTGTTTTTT. It yields the protein CASSLSYQGITTNEKLFF. Based on the CDR3 plus reference TRBV7-9 and TRBJ1-4, the full variable domain is DTGVSQNPRHKITKRGQNVTFRCDPISEHNRLYWYRQTLGQGPEFLTYFQNEAQLEKSRLLSDRFSAERPKGSFSTLEIQRTEQGDSAMYLCASSLSYQGITTNEKLFFGSGTQLSVL.

This chain uses TRBV7-9 with TRBJ1-1; maybe TRBD1 (6 bases). V dropped 7 bases and J dropped 4 bases, with 19 bases sitting between them. Germline V gene sequence: CDR1 SEHNR, CDR2 FQNEAQ (reference sequence). CDR3 length equals 15 residues. The CDR3 nucleotides are TGTGCCAGCACGCACGTGGGGGGCCGGTTCACTGAAGCTTTCTTT. Translated, it gives CASTHVGGRFTEAFF.

This clone was observed a few times. This chain uses TRBV5-1 with TRBJ2-7; D possibly corresponds to TRBD2 (5 bases). V was cut by 3 bases and J by 7 bases, with 11 bases left in between. CDR1 and CDR2 from the germline V gene are SGHRS and YFSETQ. CDR3 length equals 12 residues. The CDR3 sequence is CASSWARGEQYF. DNA for the CDR3: TGCGCCAGCAGCTGGGCCCGGGGTGAGCAGTACTTC.

The CDR3 loop is CASTPRGGPEAFF. In nucleotides, the CDR3 is TGTGCCAGCACCCCCCGGGGGGGCCCTGAAGCTTTCTTT. The rearrangement joins TRBV7-9 to TRBJ1-1; possible D gene TRBD1, 6 bases. The CDR3 has 13 residues. Germline CDR1 and CDR2: SEHNR and FQNEAQ (reference sequence). V dropped 7 bases and J dropped 6 bases, with 15 bases sitting between them.

This sequence joins TRBV9 and TRBJ1-1; 9 bases fit TRBD1. This CDR3 has 12 amino acids. CDR1 is SGDLS, CDR2 YYNGEE, per germline. V trimming: 3 bases; J trimming: 7 bases; junction bases outside the gene matches: 1. The CDR3 here is CASSAGQGEAFF. The CDR3, as DNA: TGTGCCAGCAGCGCGGGACAGGGTGAAGCTTTCTTT.

This chain connects TRBV2 to TRBJ2-7, with TRBD2 as a possible D gene (6 bases). V was trimmed by 1 base and J by 6 bases, leaving 10 bases between them. The CDR3 has 13 residues. Germline V gene lookup returns CDR1 SNHLY and CDR2 FYNNEI. The CDR3 spells CASSEGGVGEQYV. In DNA form, the CDR3 reads TGTGCCAGCAGTGAAGGGGGGGTGGGCGAGCAGTACGTC.

J is TRBJ1-4 and V is TRBV19, with a weak D call TRBD1 (5 bases). The V end lost 3 bases, the J end lost 8 bases, and 16 bases lay between the germline ends. This CDR3 region has 15 residues. In germline, CDR1 is LNHDA, CDR2 SQIVND (reference sequence). CDR3 DNA sequence: TGTGCCAGTAGTATTGGACGGGGCCCAAACGAAAAACTGTTTTTT. Protein product: CASSIGRGPNEKLFF.

The chain is built from TRBV5-6 and TRBJ2-5, with D perhaps being TRBD1 or TRBD2 (6 bases each). Trimming pared 4 bases from V and 6 bases from J, leaving 16 bases between. The CDR3 contains 14 residues. Germline lookup yields CDR1 SGHDT and CDR2 YYEEEE. In DNA form, the CDR3 reads TGTGCCAGCAGCCCCGGCCAGGGGAGGAAGACCCAGTACTTC. Translation: CASSPGQGRKTQYF.

This clone appeared once. CDR3 sequence reads: CASSLELAGGSTGTDTQYF. The CDR3 bases are TGTGCCAGCAGCTTGGAGCTAGCGGGTGGATCGACCGGCACAGATACGCAGTATTTT. The V call is TRBV5-8, the J call TRBJ2-3, with 8 bases that match TRBD2. There are 19 residues in the CDR3. The germline V gene has CDR1 SGHTS and CDR2 YDEGEE. With V trimmed by 0 bases and J by 1 base, 13 bases remained unmatched.

This clone is a singleton in its sample. The chain is built from TRBV7-9 and TRBJ2-1; D gene ambiguous. This CDR3 is built from 14 residues. The V gene's germline CDR1 is SEHNR and CDR2 FQNEAQ (reference sequence). V was clipped by 3 bases and J by 3 bases, with 9 bases between them. The CDR3 reads CASSLGGLYNEQFF. The CDR3 DNA reads TGTGCCAGCAGCTTGGGCGGTCTCTACAATGAGCAGTTCTTC.

The chain recombines TRBV10-3 with TRBJ1-1; D not resolved. V shed 10 bases and J shed 0 bases, with 15 bases lying between them. Germline CDR1 is ENHRY and CDR2 is SYGVKD. The CDR3 covers 14 residues. DNA for the CDR3: TGTGCCACCATGGGCAGAGGGATGAACACTGAAGCTTTCTTT. Translating gives CATMGRGMNTEAFF.

This chain joins TRBV4-1 and TRBJ1-1; D is ambiguous. This CDR3 is built from 16 residues. The V end lost 0 bases, the J end lost 2 bases, and 13 bases lay between the germline ends. The V gene's germline CDR1 is MGHRA and CDR2 YSYEKL. The CDR3 sequence is CASSQDPAAYNTEAFF. CDR3 in DNA: TGCGCCAGCAGCCAAGATCCCGCAGCCTACAACACTGAAGCTTTCTTT.

The rearrangement joins TRBV6-1 to TRBJ2-6, with D uncertain. Germline assignment: CDR1 MNHNS and CDR2 SASEGT. The CDR3 loop spans 14 amino acids. Trimming stripped 6 bases from V and 0 bases from J, with 6 bases between. DNA of the CDR3: TGTGCCAGCAGCACGTACTCTGGGGCCAACGTCCTGACTTTC. Translated: CASSTYSGANVLTF.

The chain combines TRBV18 with TRBJ2-2, with D perhaps assigned TRBD1 or TRBD2 (5 bases each). V was shortened by 3 bases and J by 0 bases, with 14 bases between the two germline ends. The CDR3 has 17 amino acids. Germline values: CDR1 KGHSH, CDR2 LQKENI. CDR3 DNA sequence: TGTGCCAGCTCACCCCCCAGTGGGGGAACGAACACCGGGGAGCTGTTTTTT. This sequence encodes CASSPPSGGTNTGELFF.

The chain links TRBV2 to TRBJ2-3; 10 positions agree with TRBD1. This CDR3 is built from 14 residues. Unmatched junction bases numbered 3, after V lost 6 bases and J lost 3 bases. The germline V gene encodes CDR1 SNHLY and CDR2 FYNNEI. DNA of the CDR3: TGTGCCAGCAGCGCGGACAGGGGGACAGATACGCAGTATTTT. Protein: CASSADRGTDTQYF.

This clone was counted once. The chain combines TRBV2 with TRBJ1-2; 9 bases map to TRBD1. The CDR3 is 14 amino acids. CDR1 is SNHLY and CDR2 is FYNNEI in the germline V gene. Losses at the gene ends were 9 bases for V and 1 base for J; bases not matched to a gene: 6. CDR3 DNA sequence: TGTGCCAGTCGAACAGGGGGCGGTAACTATGGCTACACCTTC. This encodes CASRTGGGNYGYTF. Drawing the rest from reference TRBV2 and TRBJ1-2, the complete variable domain is EPEVTQTPSHQVTQMGQEVILRCVPISNHLYFYWYRQILGQKVEFLVSFYNNEISEKSEIFDDQFSVERPDGSNFTLKIRSTKLEDSAMYFCASRTGGGNYGYTFGSGTRLTVV.

The chain recombines TRBV7-8 with TRBJ2-5; D not certain. The CDR3 extends over 15 amino acids. Trimming removed 1 base at V and 1 base at J, with 10 bases between. CDR1 and CDR2 (germline): SGHVS, FQNEAQ. Here the CDR3 DNA reads TGTGCCAGCAGCTTAGTCCGGGCAGGCCAAGAGACCCAGTACTTC. Residues: CASSLVRAGQETQYF.

The chain is built from TRBV27 and TRBJ2-4; TRBD1 matches 7 bases. CDR1 is MNHEY, CDR2 SMNVEV, per germline (reference sequence). J lost 0 bases, V lost 4 bases, and 12 bases had no gene match. There are 18 residues in the CDR3. The CDR3 coding sequence is TGTGCCAGCAGTTCGGGACAGACTACTTTACTAGCCAAAAACATTCAGTACTTC. It specifies CASSSGQTTLLAKNIQYF.

A single count supports this clone. The chain joins TRBV11-1 to TRBJ1-2; D gene ambiguous. V lost 4 bases to trimming and J lost 2 bases, with 8 bases between them. From germline, CDR1 is SGHAT and CDR2 FQDESV (reference sequence). The CDR3 runs to 13 residues. CDR3: CASSSSLNYGYTF. The CDR3 coding sequence is TGTGCCAGCAGCTCGTCTTTAAACTATGGCTACACCTTC. The full variable domain, completed using reference TRBV11-1 and TRBJ1-2, is EAEVAQSPRYKITEKSQAVAFWCDPISGHATLYWYRQILGQGPELLVQFQDESVVDDSQLPKDRFSAERLKGVDSTLKIQPAELGDSAMYLCASSSSLNYGYTFGSGTRLTVV.

A few counts support this clone. The CDR3 coding sequence is TGTGCCAGCTATGTAGCCCCTAGCGGGAGTAAGACCCAGTACTTC. It yields the protein CASYVAPSGSKTQYF. The chain joins TRBV6-9 to TRBJ2-5, with 10 bases that match TRBD2. Germline CDR1 and CDR2: MNHGY and SVAAGI. There are 15 residues in the CDR3. V lost 8 bases, J lost 6 bases, and 12 bases stayed unmatched.

The V and J genes are TRBV6-5 and TRBJ2-1; perhaps D is TRBD1 or TRBD2 (5 bases each). The CDR3 consists of 15 residues. The germline V and J ends were trimmed by 6 bases and 5 bases, with 17 bases remaining between them. Per the germline V gene, CDR1 is MNHEY and CDR2 is SVGAGI. Here the CDR3 DNA reads TGTGCCAGCAGGAAACCGGGGCGGCCCCACAATGAGCAGTTCTTC. Amino acid sequence: CASRKPGRPHNEQFF.

Only one count was recorded for this clone. The chain has TRBV7-2 and TRBJ2-2; no clear D gene. Looked up from germline, CDR1 is SGHTA and CDR2 is FQGNSA. Trimming pared 1 base from V and 5 bases from J, leaving 8 bases between. The CDR3 consists of 14 residues. The CDR3 region has the DNA TGTGCCAGCAGCTTAGTTGGTCGGACCGGGGAGCTGTTTTTT. Translated, it gives CASSLVGRTGELFF.